This T cell receptor (beta chain) derives from a study of T cell responses to AZD1222 COVID-19 vaccine. Broader study findings: With dominance at 160-218 and 743-854, vaccine-associated CD4 TCRs spanned spike. Epitopes outside B.1.351 and B.1.1.7 mutated regions reportedly drew nearly half of spike TCRs. Sampled repertoires all dated from after the peak T cell response. Possibly, clonal diversity was underestimated; donors were largely white British and included more females.

TCRdb's table, derived via immunoSEQ multiplex PCR, lists solely in-frame clones and lacks some. This sample carries tens of thousands of clones, 88% of them seen once, and the ten largest clones take roughly 5%. This CDR3 comprises 14 residues. V was cut by 2 bases and J by 1 base, with 9 bases left in between. CDR1 and CDR2 (germline): SGDLS, YYNGEE. As regards this clone: The antigen remains undetermined.

This chain links TRBV9 with TRBJ1-1; D uncertain. The receptor was isolated from an adult in good health. The sample consisted of peripheral blood, taken on day 0 of MenACWY control vaccination. This chain's CDR3 is CASSVLGGNTEAFF. CDR3 DNA: TGTGCCAGCAGCGTCTTGGGAGGGAACACTGAAGCTTTCTTT.